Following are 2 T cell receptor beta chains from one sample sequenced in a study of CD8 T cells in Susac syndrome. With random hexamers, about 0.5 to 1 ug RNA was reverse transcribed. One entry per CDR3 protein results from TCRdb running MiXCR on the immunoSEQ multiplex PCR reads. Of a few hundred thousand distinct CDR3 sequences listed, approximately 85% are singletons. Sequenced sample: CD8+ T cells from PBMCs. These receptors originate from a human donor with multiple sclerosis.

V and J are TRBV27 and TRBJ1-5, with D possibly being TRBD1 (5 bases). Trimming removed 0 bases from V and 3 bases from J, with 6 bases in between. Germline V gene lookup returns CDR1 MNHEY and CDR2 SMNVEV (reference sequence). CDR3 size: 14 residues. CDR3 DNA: TGTGCCAGCAGTTTATCGGACACCAATCAGCCCCAGCATTTT. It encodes CASSLSDTNQPQHF.

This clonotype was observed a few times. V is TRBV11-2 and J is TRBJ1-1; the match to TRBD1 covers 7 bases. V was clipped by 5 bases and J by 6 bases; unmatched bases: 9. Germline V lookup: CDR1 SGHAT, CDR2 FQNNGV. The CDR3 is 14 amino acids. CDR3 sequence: CASSHEQGYPEAFF. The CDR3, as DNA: TGTGCCAGCAGCCATGAACAGGGGTACCCTGAAGCTTTCTTT. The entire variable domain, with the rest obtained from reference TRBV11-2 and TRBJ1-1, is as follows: EAGVAQSPRYKIIEKRQSVAFWCNPISGHATLYWYQQILGQGPKLLIQFQNNGVVDDSQLPKDRFSAERLKGVDSTLKIQPAKLEDSAVYLCASSHEQGYPEAFFGQGTRLTVV.